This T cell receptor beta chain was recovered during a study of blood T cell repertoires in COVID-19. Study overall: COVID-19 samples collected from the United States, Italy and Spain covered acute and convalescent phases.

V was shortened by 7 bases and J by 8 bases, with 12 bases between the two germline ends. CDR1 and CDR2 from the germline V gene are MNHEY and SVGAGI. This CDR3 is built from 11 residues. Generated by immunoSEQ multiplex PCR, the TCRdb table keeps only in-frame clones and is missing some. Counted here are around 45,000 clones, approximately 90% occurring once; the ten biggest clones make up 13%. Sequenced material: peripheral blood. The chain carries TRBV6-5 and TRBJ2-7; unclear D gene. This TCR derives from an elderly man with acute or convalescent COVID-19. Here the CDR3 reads CASTDSSKQYF. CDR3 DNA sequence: TGTGCCAGCACCGACTCCTCCAAGCAGTACTTC.